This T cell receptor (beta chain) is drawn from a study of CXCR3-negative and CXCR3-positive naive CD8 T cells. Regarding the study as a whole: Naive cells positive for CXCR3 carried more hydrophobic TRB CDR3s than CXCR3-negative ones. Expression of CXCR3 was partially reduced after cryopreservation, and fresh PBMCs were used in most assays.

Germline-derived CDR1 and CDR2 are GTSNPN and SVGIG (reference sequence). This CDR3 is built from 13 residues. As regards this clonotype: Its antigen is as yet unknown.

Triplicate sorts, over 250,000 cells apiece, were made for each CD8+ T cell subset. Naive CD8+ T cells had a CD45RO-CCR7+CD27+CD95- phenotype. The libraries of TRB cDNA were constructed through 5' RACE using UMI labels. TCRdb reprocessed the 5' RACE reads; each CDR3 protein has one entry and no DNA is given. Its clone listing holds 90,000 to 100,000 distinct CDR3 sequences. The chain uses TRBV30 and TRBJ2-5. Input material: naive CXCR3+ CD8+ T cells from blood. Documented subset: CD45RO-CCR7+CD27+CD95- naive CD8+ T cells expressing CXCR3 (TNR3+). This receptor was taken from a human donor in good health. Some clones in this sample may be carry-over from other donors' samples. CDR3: CAWSVAMRETQHF.